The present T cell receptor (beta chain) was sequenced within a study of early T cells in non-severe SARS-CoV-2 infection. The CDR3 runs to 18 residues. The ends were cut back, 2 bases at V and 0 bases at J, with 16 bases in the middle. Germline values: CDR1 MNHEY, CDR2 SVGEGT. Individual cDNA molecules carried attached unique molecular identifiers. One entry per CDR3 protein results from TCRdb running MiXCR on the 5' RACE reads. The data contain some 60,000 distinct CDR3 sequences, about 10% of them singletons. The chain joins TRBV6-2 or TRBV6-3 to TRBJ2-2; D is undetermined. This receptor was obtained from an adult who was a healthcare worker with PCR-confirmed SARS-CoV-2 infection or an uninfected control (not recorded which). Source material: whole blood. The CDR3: CASSYLERAVSNTGELFF. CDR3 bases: TGTGCCAGCAGTTACCTCGAAAGGGCAGTTTCGAACACCGGGGAGCTGTTTTTT.